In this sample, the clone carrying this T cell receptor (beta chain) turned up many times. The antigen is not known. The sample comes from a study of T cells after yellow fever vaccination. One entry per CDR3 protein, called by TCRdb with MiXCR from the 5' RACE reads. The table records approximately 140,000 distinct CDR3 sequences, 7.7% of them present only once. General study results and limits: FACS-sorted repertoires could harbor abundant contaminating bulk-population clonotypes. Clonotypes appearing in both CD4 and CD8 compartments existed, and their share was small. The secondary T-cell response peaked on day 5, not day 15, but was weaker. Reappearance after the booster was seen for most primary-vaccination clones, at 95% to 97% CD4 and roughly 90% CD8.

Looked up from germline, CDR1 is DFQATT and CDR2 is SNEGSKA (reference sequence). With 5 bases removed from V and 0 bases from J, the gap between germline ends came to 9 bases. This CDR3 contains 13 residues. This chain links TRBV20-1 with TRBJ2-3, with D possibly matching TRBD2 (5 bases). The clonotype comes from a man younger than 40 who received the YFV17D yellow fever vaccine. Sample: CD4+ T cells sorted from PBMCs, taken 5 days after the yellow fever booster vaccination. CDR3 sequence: CSAGERSTDTQYF. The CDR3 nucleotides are TGCAGTGCTGGGGAGCGGAGCACAGATACGCAGTATTTT.